These T cell receptor beta chains were read from a single sample in a study of vaccination and CD4 T cells after COVID-19. TCRdb itself ran the PCR reads through MiXCR, one entry per CDR3 protein. The sample contains about 18,000 distinct CDR3 sequences, 50% of which appear only once. These receptors have no known antigen. The material sequenced was CD4+ T cells from blood, cultured in vitro. The receptors here all came from a human donor who had recovered from COVID-19. CDR3s include the opening cysteine and the closing phenylalanine or tryptophan. The D gene is left open where the match is weak. Size is stated for part of the rows, as once, few or many counts, or as a class when the clone is expanded.

TRBJ1-2	few	TRBV19	-	TGTGCCAGTAGTACTCGAAATTCCATCTATGGCTACACCTTC	CASSTRNSIYGYTF
TRBJ2-1	-	TRBV7-3	-	TGTGCCAGCAGCTTGGCCGTGCACAATGAGCAGTTCTTC	CASSLAVHNEQFF
TRBJ2-7	-	TRBV3-1	-	TGTGCCAGCACCGCCTCTGGGCAAAACTACGAGCAGTACTTC	CASTASGQNYEQYF
TRBJ1-1	-	TRBV4-3	-	TGCGCCAGCAGCCAAGAGTACAGCGGGGGCGTGAAGGCTGAAGCTTTCTTT	CASSQEYSGGVKAEAFF
TRBJ2-7	-	TRBV5-1	TRBD1	TGCGCCAGCAACCCGGGACAGGGGGCGGAAGAGCAGTACTTC	CASNPGQGAEEQYF
TRBJ1-1	-	TRBV28	TRBD1	TGTGCCAGTTTGACAGGGGGGGTGGGGGCTGAAGCTTTCTTT	CASLTGGVGAEAFF
TRBJ2-3	-	TRBV7-9	-	TGTGCCAGCAGCCCGCCAGGGGGGGGTACGCAGTATTTT	CASSPPGGGTQYF
TRBJ1-5	-	TRBV10-2	-	TGCGCCAGCGGGGGGACAATAAACAATCAGCCCCAGCATTTT	CASGGTINNQPQHF
TRBJ2-7	-	TRBV6-2/TRBV6-3	TRBD1	TGTGCCAGCAGGCTTACAGGGGTATCCTACGAGCAGTACTTC	CASRLTGVSYEQYF
TRBJ1-5	few	TRBV5-1	-	TGCGCCAGCAGCTTGGAGGGTAATAGCAATCAGCCCCAGCATTTT	CASSLEGNSNQPQHF
TRBJ2-5	few	TRBV7-9	TRBD2	TGTGCCAGCAGCCCGGGACTAGCGGAAGAGACCCAGTACTTC	CASSPGLAEETQYF
TRBJ2-5	few	TRBV20-1	-	TGCAGTGCTAGGTGGGGGGCCCAAGAGACCCAGTACTTC	CSARWGAQETQYF
TRBJ2-7	-	TRBV6-1	TRBD2	TGTGCCAGCAGTGAACTGGCGGGAGGCGCCTACGAGCAGTACTTC	CASSELAGGAYEQYF
TRBJ1-3	-	TRBV30	-	TGTGCCTGGAGTTTGGGTCTACCCTCTGGAAACACCATATATTTT	CAWSLGLPSGNTIYF
TRBJ1-5	-	TRBV18	-	TGTGCCAGCTCACCCCAACAGGGAGGGCCGCAGCCCCAGCATTTT	CASSPQQGGPQPQHF
TRBJ1-5	few	TRBV10-3	-	TGTGCCATCAGTACCCTGGGGACTAATCAGCCCCAGCATTTT	CAISTLGTNQPQHF
TRBJ1-2	few	TRBV27	-	TGTGCCAGCAGTCAAGGGATAGCTAACTATGGCTACACCTTC	CASSQGIANYGYTF
TRBJ2-7	-	TRBV28	-	TGTGCCAGCAGTACTCGACAGGCGCTCCATTACGAGCAGTACTTC	CASSTRQALHYEQYF
TRBJ2-3	-	TRBV7-9	TRBD2	TGTGCCAGCAGCCTCACTAGCGGGGGCACAGATACGCAGTATTTT	CASSLTSGGTDTQYF
TRBJ2-2	-	TRBV27	TRBD2	TGTGCCAGCAGTCCCACCCCCCCGGGACTAGCGGGAGAGGGTACCGGGGAGCTGTTTTTT	CASSPTPPGLAGEGTGELFF
TRBJ1-2	few	TRBV7-2	-	TGTGCCAGCAGCCTGCGGGGCTATGGCTACACCTTC	CASSLRGYGYTF
TRBJ1-1	-	TRBV20-1	-	TGCAGTCCCAAAGGAGAGGTAGCGGGGGCGTTTAGCGCTGAAGCTTTCTTT	CSPKGEVAGAFSAEAFF
TRBJ2-1	-	TRBV21-1	-	TGTGCCAGCAGCGGGGGAGGGGGGCTCCTCAATGAGCAGTTCTTC	CASSGGGGLLNEQFF
TRBJ1-1	-	TRBV6-4	TRBD1	TGTGCCAGCAGTGTGCCCCCTCCGTTTACAGGGGGGAAAAACGCTGAAGCTTTCTTT	CASSVPPPFTGGKNAEAFF
TRBJ1-1	-	TRBV18	TRBD1	TGTGCCAGCTCACTTTATACAGACAGGGGAATTGTCACTGAAGCTTTCTTT	CASSLYTDRGIVTEAFF